Below are 11 T cell receptor beta chains sequenced from a single sample in a study of Ad26.COV2.S vaccination and SARS-CoV-2 variants. Clones were read by immunoSEQ multiplex PCR, and TCRdb kept only the in-frame ones, dropping some. The table records roughly 700,000 clones, roughly 90% of them present only once. The sample's treatment: about 20 received Ad26.COV2.S at low or high dose, single or two shots; a few received placebo; per-sample allocation not given. Samples were taken on day 63 after the first vaccine or placebo injection. Sequencing was performed on peripheral blood, taken in a trial of Ad26.COV2.S vaccine versus placebo. The source is a person between 18 and 65 years old who received the Ad26.COV2.S COVID-19 vaccine or a placebo.

The chain is built from TRBV21-1 and TRBJ2-3. TRBV21-1 is assigned pseudogene status. The CDR3 runs to 12 residues. The CDR3 DNA reads as TGTGCCAGCAGTTTGTACGCAGATACGCAGTATTTT. It encodes CASSLYADTQYF.

V and J are TRBV7-9 and TRBJ1-1, with D possibly being TRBD1 (6 bases). Trimming cost V 3 bases and J 1 base, with 9 bases left between them. The CDR3 runs to 14 residues. Germline values: CDR1 SEHNR, CDR2 FQNEAQ (reference sequence). CDR3 residues: CASSFGQSNTEAFF. DNA for the CDR3: TGTGCCAGCAGCTTCGGACAGTCGAACACTGAAGCTTTCTTT.

The gene calls are TRBV27 and TRBJ2-7, with TRBD2 matching 14 bases. V lost 4 bases to trimming and J lost 5 bases; unmatched junction nucleotides: 4. Germline CDR1 reads MNHEY; CDR2 reads SMNVEV (reference sequence). The CDR3 covers 15 residues. CDR3 in amino acids: CASSSGLAGGHEQYF. CDR3 coding DNA: TGTGCCAGCAGTTCTGGACTAGCGGGAGGCCACGAGCAGTACTTC.

V usage is TRBV6-5 and J usage is TRBJ1-1; TRBD1 might be the D (6 bases). This CDR3 is 16 amino acids long. Trimming cost V 0 bases and J 5 bases, with 16 bases left between them. The germline gives CDR1 MNHEY, CDR2 SVGAGI. CDR3 sequence: CASSYSSTGRNTEAFF. The CDR3 nucleotides are TGTGCCAGCAGTTACTCCTCCACAGGGAGGAATACTGAAGCTTTCTTT.

The chain has TRBV14 and TRBJ2-1, with 9 bases matching TRBD2. This CDR3 region has 16 residues. The trim removed 2 bases at V and 3 bases at J, leaving 5 bases unmatched. Germline-derived CDR1 and CDR2 are SGHDN and FVKESK. CDR3 protein: CASSQFLAGNYNEQFF. DNA for the CDR3: TGTGCCAGCAGCCAATTTCTAGCGGGGAACTACAATGAGCAGTTCTTC.

The chain recombines TRBV24-1 with TRBJ2-1, with 8 bases lining up with TRBD2. Germline loops: CDR1 KGHDR, CDR2 SFDVKD. V lost 8 bases, J lost 7 bases, and 6 bases stayed unmatched. The CDR3 is 13 residues long. The CDR3 region is CATKLAEGNEQFF. CDR3 coding DNA: TGTGCCACCAAACTAGCGGAGGGAAATGAGCAGTTCTTC.

The chain carries TRBV5-1 and TRBJ2-3, with D tentatively TRBD1 (6 bases). V was shortened by 4 bases and J by 5 bases, with 11 bases between the two germline ends. The CDR3 is 13 amino acids. Germline assignment: CDR1 SGHRS and CDR2 YFSETQ. This CDR3 is CASSPVTGDTQYF. The CDR3 region has the DNA TGCGCCAGCAGCCCGGTGACAGGAGATACGCAGTATTTT.

CDR3 protein: CASSFGRLAGDNEQFF. The DNA for the CDR3 is TGTGCCAGCAGCTTTGGTAGGCTAGCGGGGGACAATGAGCAGTTCTTC. This chain joins TRBV11-1 and TRBJ2-1; TRBD2 matches at 10 bases. Germline V gene sequence: CDR1 SGHAT, CDR2 FQDESV (reference sequence). This CDR3 region has 16 residues. Germline trimming cut 3 bases from V and 5 bases from J; bases unmatched to any gene: 7.

The chain couples TRBV19 to TRBJ2-3; the D is unclear. Trimming left V 3 bases short and J 2 bases short, with 9 bases between. CDR3 length equals 14 residues. Germline CDR1 is LNHDA and CDR2 is SQIVND (reference sequence). CDR3 sequence reads: CASSIPRHTDTQYF. CDR3 bases: TGTGCCAGTAGTATTCCGCGCCACACAGATACGCAGTATTTT. Supplemented by reference TRBV19 and TRBJ2-3, the full variable domain reads DGGITQSPKYLFRKEGQNVTLSCEQNLNHDAMYWYRQDPGQGLRLIYYSQIVNDFQKGDIAEGYSVSREKKESFPLTVTSAQKNPTAFYLCASSIPRHTDTQYFGPGTRLTVL.

This chain links TRBV19 with TRBJ2-7; unclear D gene. Germline CDR1 reads LNHDA; CDR2 reads SQIVND (reference sequence). V lost 3 bases and J 3 bases, leaving 9 bases between the germline ends. The CDR3 length is 13 residues. CDR3 nucleotides: TGTGCCAGTAGTATGACCCTGAACTACGAGCAGTACTTC. It codes for CASSMTLNYEQYF.

The CDR3 DNA is TGTGCCAGCACCGGCCTCGGGCGTTGGGCTTTCTTT. Its protein product is CASTGLGRWAFF. This chain joins TRBV7-9 and TRBJ1-1; D unresolved. V gave up 7 bases and J gave up 11 bases, with 17 bases separating them. Germline loops: CDR1 SEHNR, CDR2 FQNEAQ (reference sequence). This CDR3 is 12 amino acids long.